Described below is a single TCR beta chain sequence and its context. The data derive from a study of PD-L1 blockade in urothelial cancer. Across the whole study: It was at some point between 2013 and 2015 that patients started atezolizumab at 1,200 mg intravenously every 3 weeks.

Spiking each PCR with synthetic TCR analog templates was performed. Measured with immunoSEQ multiplex PCR; TCRdb has only the in-frame clones, and not every one. The data contain 85,000 to 90,000 clones, around nine tenths of them singletons. The TCR sequence derives from a man in his 60s with urothelial cancer. The material sequenced was PBMCs, taken around atezolizumab (anti-PD-L1) treatment.

The CDR3 DNA is TGTGCCAGCAGTTTCGAAGCGGGAGGGACCTACGAGCAGTACTTC. Its protein product is CASSFEAGGTYEQYF. V gene TRBV6-5 combines with J gene TRBJ2-7; 10 bases agree with TRBD2. CDR3 length equals 15 residues. Per the germline V gene, CDR1 is MNHEY and CDR2 is SVGAGI. With V trimmed by 4 bases and J by 2 bases, 5 bases remained unmatched.